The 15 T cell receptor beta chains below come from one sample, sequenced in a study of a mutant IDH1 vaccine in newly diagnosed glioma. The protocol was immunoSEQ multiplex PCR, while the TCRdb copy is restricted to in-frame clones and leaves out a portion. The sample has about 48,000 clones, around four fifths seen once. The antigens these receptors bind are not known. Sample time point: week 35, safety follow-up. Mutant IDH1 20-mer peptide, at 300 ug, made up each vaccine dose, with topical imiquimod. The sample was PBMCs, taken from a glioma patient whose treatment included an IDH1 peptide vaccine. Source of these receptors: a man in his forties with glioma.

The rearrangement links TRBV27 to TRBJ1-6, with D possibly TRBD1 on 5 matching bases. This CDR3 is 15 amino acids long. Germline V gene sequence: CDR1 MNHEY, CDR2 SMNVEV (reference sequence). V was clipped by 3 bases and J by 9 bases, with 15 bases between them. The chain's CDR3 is CASSLGQGVGSPLHF. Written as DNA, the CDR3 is TGTGCCAGCAGTTTGGGGCAGGGAGTCGGTTCACCCCTCCACTTT.

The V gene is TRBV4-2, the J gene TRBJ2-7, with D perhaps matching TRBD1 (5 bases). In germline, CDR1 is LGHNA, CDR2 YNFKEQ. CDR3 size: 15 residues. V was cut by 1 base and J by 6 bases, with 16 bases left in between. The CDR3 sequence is CASSQGSGPLREQYF. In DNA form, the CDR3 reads TGTGCCAGCAGCCAAGGGTCAGGGCCCCTCCGCGAGCAGTACTTC.

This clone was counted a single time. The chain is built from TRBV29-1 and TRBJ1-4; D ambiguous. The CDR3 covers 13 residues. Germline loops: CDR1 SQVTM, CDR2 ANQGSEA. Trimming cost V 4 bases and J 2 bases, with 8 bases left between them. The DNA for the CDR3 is TGCAGCGTTGTCGGAGGGACTAATGAAAAACTGTTTTTT. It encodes CSVVGGTNEKLFF.

This CDR3 is CASTEDRAFGYTF. The CDR3, as DNA: TGCGCCAGCACGGAGGACAGGGCCTTTGGCTACACCTTC. This rearrangement joins TRBV10-2 to TRBJ1-2, with 8 nucleotides matching TRBD1. V shed 7 bases, J shed 7 bases, and the junction held 8 bases outside the gene matches. The CDR3 runs 13 residues. Germline V gene lookup returns CDR1 WSHSY and CDR2 SAAADI.

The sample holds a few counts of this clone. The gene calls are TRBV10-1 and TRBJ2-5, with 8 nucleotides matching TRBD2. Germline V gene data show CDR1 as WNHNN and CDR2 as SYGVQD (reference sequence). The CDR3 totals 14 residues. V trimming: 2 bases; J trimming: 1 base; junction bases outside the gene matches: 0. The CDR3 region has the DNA TGCGCCAGCAGTGAGAGCGGGGGCCAAGAGACCCAGTACTTC. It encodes CASSESGGQETQYF.

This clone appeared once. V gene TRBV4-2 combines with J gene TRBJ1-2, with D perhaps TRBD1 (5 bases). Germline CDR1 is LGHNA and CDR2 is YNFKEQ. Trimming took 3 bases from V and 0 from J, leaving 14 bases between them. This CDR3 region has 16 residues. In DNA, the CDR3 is TGTGCCAGCAGCCAGGAAGTTCAGGGATCTAACTATGGCTACACCTTC. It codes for CASSQEVQGSNYGYTF.

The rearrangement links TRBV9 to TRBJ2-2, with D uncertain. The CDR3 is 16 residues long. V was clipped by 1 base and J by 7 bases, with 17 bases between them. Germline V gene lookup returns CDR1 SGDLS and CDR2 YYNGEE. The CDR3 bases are TGTGCCAGCAGCGTATCACGGCTGACACCTGGCGGGGAGCTGTTTTTT. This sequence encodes CASSVSRLTPGGELFF.

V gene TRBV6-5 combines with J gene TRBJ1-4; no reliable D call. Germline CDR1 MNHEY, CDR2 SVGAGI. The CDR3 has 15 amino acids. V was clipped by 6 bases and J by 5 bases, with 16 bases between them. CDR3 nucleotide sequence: TGTGCCAGCAGCCGCTCTCCATTGGGGAATGAAAAACTGTTTTTT. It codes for CASSRSPLGNEKLFF.

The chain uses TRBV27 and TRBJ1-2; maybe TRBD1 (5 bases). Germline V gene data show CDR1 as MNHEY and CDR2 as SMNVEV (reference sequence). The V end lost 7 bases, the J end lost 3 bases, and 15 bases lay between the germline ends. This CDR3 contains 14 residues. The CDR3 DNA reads TGTGCCAGCAAACGGTGGGACGGAGACTATGGCTACACCTTC. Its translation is CASKRWDGDYGYTF.

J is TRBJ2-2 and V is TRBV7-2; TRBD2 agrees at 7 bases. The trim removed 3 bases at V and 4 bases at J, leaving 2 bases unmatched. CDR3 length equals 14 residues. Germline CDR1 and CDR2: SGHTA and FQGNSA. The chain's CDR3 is CASSFLAGTGELFF. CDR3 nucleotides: TGTGCCAGCAGCTTTTTAGCGGGCACCGGGGAGCTGTTTTTT.

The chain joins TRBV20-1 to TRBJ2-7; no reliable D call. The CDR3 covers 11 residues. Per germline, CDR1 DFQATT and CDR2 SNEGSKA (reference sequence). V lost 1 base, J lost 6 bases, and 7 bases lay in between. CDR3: CSARVLGEQYF. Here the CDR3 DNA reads TGCAGTGCTAGAGTTCTAGGCGAGCAGTACTTC.

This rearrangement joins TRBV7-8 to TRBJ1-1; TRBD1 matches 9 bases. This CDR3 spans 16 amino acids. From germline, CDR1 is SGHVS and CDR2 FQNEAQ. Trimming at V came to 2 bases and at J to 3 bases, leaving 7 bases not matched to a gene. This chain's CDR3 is CASSLSAGQGYTEAFF. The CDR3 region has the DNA TGTGCCAGCAGCTTATCCGCGGGACAGGGATACACTGAAGCTTTCTTT.

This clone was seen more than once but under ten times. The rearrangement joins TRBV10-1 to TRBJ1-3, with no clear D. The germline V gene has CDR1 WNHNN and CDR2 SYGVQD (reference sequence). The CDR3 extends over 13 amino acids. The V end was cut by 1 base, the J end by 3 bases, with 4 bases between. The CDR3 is CASSEYRGNTIYF. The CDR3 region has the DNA TGCGCCAGCAGTGAGTACCGTGGAAACACCATATATTTT.

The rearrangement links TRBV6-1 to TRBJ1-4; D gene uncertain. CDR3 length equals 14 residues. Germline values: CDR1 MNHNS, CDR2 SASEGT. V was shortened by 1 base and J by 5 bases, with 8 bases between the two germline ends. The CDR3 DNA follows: TGTGCCAGCAGTGAAGGGATAGAAAATGAAAAACTGTTTTTT. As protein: CASSEGIENEKLFF.

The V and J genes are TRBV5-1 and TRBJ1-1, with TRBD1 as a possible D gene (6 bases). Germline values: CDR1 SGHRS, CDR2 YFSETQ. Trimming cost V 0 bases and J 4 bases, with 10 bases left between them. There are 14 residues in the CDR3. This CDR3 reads CASSLGVRGTEAFF. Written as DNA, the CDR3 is TGCGCCAGCAGCTTGGGTGTCAGGGGCACTGAAGCTTTCTTT.